The clone carrying this T cell receptor (beta chain) was counted between two and nine times. The sample is drawn from a study of identical twins. The germline gives CDR1 SGDLS, CDR2 YYNGEE. The CDR3 runs 14 residues. The V end was cut by 3 bases, the J end by 6 bases, with 14 bases between. Using its own MiXCR run on the 5' RACE reads, TCRdb lists one record per CDR3 protein. The repertoire holds just under 550,000 distinct CDR3 sequences, with around 15% as singletons. This sample also belongs to another study, concerning yellow fever vaccine responses in identical twins.

This rearrangement joins TRBV9 to TRBJ2-3, with D perhaps given as TRBD1 or TRBD2 (5 bases each). Sequencing input: CD4+ T cells sorted from blood. The source is a woman between 18 and 30 years old in good health. The CDR3 sequence is CASSATGTSDTQYF. CDR3 DNA sequence: TGTGCCAGCAGCGCAACGGGGACGTCCGATACGCAGTATTTT. Full variable domain (outside the CDR3, taken from reference TRBV9 and TRBJ2-3): DSGVTQTPKHLITATGQRVTLRCSPRSGDLSVYWYQQSLDQGLQFLIQYYNGEERAKGNILERFSAQQFPDLHSELNLSSLELGDSALYFCASSATGTSDTQYFGPGTRLTVL.